This T cell receptor beta chain was captured by sequencing in a study of blood T cell repertoires in COVID-19. Across the study: COVID-19 samples from acute and convalescent phases originated in the United States, Italy and Spain. Nucleic acid was either cDNA or gDNA, and it came from T cells, B-cell-depleted T cells, or PBMCs.

TCRdb's table, derived via immunoSEQ multiplex PCR, lists solely in-frame clones and lacks some. The data contain around 180,000 clones, more than 80% of them singletons. Germline CDR1 and CDR2: MNHEY and SVGAGI. V was trimmed by 6 bases and J by 5 bases, leaving 14 bases between them. The CDR3 runs to 15 residues. Adults between roughly 18 and 95 years of age took part from 20 to 25 US areas. The clonotype originates from a man aged 45 to 65 who had recovered from COVID-19. What was sequenced was PBMCs or T cells enriched from blood (not recorded which). The chain recombines TRBV6-5 with TRBJ1-6; perhaps TRBD1 as D (5 bases). The CDR3: CASSPWGEHNSPLHF. DNA of the CDR3: TGTGCCAGCAGCCCCTGGGGGGAGCATAATTCACCCCTCCACTTT.